This note documents a single TCR beta chain sequence. The specificity of this receptor is unknown. Per-base qualities were not stored, and no clone one base away is much larger. The data derive from a study of T cell repertoires in cytomegalovirus infection (dated by TCRdb to between 2019 and 2020). The study in broad terms: Alongside well-studied HLA-B-restricted epitopes, the peptide stimulations were aimed at recently identified HLA-C-restricted CMV epitopes, whose presentation resists viral immunomodulation. Donor HLA type was relevant to the analysis, because carriage of CMV infection together with the matching HLA type was indicated by public TCR beta signatures. The paper's findings and limits, for the study overall: The ex vivo response was dominated by HLA-C-restricted CMV-specific TCR beta clonotypes, and the single most frequent clonotype in two of eight donors was supplied by these HLA-C-restricted clonotypes. In both this cohort and an independent cohort of 350 or so donors, the cumulative frequency of public TCR beta family members distinguished carriers of CMV infection plus the relevant HLA type.

Its CDR3 holds 15 amino acids, cysteine through phenylalanine. Only the CDR3 DNA is retained, 45 bases long and in frame from the first base. V and J are truncated by 3 bases and 3 bases respectively, leaving an intervening sequence of 11 bases. In the germline V gene, CDR1 corresponds to SGHVS and CDR2 to FNYEAQ. This specimen's treatment or condition label, interpreted: in vitro stimulation with specific CMV peptide epitopes to enrich CMV-specific T cells. Reads for this sample came from an Illumina HiSeq 1500. Using fastp trimming at Q25 and MiXCR clonotype assembly, TCRdb reanalyzed the public sequencing data and kept in-frame beta chains. Rows with a matching CDR3 protein are joined into one entry that keeps the most common DNA and genes. The sample yields roughly 180,000 distinct CDR3 sequences; roughly a fifth were counted once. Roughly 25% of the sample is taken by the ten largest.

Here the chain combines TRBV7-6 and TRBJ1-4; the D gene is possibly TRBD1, with 5 bases matching. This receptor was identified in a human donor in good health (CMV status not recorded). Some clones in this sample may be carry-over from other donors' samples. This material consisted of CD8+ T cells from cultured PBMCs, taken from culture after CMV antigen stimulation. The DNA is as follows: TGTGCCAGCAGCTTCTCAGGGACGGCTAATGAAAAACTGTTTTTT. Its protein product is CASSFSGTANEKLFF.